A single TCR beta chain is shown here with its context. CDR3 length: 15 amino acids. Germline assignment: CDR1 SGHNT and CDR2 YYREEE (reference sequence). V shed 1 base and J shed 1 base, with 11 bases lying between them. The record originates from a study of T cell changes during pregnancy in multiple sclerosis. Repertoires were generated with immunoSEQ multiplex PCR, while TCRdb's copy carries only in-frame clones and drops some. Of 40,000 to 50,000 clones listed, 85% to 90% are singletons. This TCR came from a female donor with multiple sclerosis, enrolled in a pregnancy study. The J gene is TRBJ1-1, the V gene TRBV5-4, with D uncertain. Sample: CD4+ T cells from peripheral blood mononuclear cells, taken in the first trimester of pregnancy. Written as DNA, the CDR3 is TGTGCCAGCAGCTTGCTCATTGCAGGGAACACTGAAGCTTTCTTT. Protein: CASSLLIAGNTEAFF.